A selection of T cell receptor beta chains follows, all from one sample in a study of OX40 agonist ivuxolimab in advanced cancers. The method was immunoSEQ multiplex PCR; TCRdb's version includes in-frame clones alone and lacks a portion of them. The sample holds over 75,000 clones, around 90% seen once. Sequences were derived from CD4+ or CD8+ T cells sorted from blood, sampled in a trial of the OX40 agonist ivuxolimab. The receptors originated from an adult with an advanced solid tumor such as melanoma, head and neck, liver or kidney cancer. CDR3s include the opening cysteine and the closing phenylalanine or tryptophan. A D gene is named only where the DNA matches it firmly. Only some rows state a clone size, as once, few, many or a class for expanded clones.

>TRBV20-1|TRBJ2-7|.|.
CSAMGGWEQYF
TGCAGTGCTATGGGGGGTTGGGAGCAGTACTTC
>TRBV7-8|TRBJ2-1|TRBD2|.
CASSPGLADYNEQFF
TGTGCCAGCTCGCCGGGACTAGCGGATTACAATGAGCAGTTCTTC
>TRBV6-5|TRBJ1-1|.|.
CASSYSKGGTEAFF
TGTGCCAGCAGTTACTCCAAGGGGGGCACTGAAGCTTTCTTT
>TRBV14|TRBJ2-7|.|.
CASSPTYEQYF
TGTGCCAGCAGCCCAACCTACGAGCAGTACTTC
>TRBV2|TRBJ1-1|.|.
CARRVGNTEAFF
TGTGCCCGCCGGGTGGGCAACACTGAAGCTTTCTTT
>TRBV4-2|TRBJ1-6|.|.
CASSQSGSPLHF
TGTGCCAGCAGCCAATCCGGTTCACCCCTCCACTTT
>TRBV15|TRBJ2-3|TRBD2|.
CATSGSGRFADTQYF
TGTGCCACCAGCGGTAGCGGGAGATTCGCAGATACGCAGTATTTT
>TRBV14|TRBJ2-3|TRBD2|.
CASSRTSGLGTDTQYF
TGTGCCAGCAGCCGGACTAGCGGGCTGGGCACAGATACGCAGTATTTT
>TRBV5-1|TRBJ2-1|.|few
CASSFRLESVNEQFF
TGCGCCAGCAGCTTCAGACTAGAGTCGGTAAATGAGCAGTTCTTC
>TRBV15|TRBJ1-4|.|.
CATSSPRGHEKLFF
TGTGCCACCAGCAGCCCGAGGGGACATGAAAAACTGTTTTTT
>TRBV7-3|TRBJ2-1|TRBD2|.
CASSWAVGTRATDEQFF
TGTGCCAGCAGCTGGGCAGTCGGGACTAGGGCGACCGATGAGCAGTTCTTC
>TRBV18|TRBJ1-4|.|.
CASSPQDMGEKLFF
TGTGCCAGCTCACCGCAGGATATGGGGGAAAAACTGTTTTTT
>TRBV19|TRBJ2-4|.|.
CASSVVASRQNIQYF
TGTGCCAGTAGTGTGGTAGCCAGTCGCCAAAACATTCAGTACTTC
>TRBV7-9|TRBJ2-4|TRBD1|.
CASSETGTENIQYF
TGTGCCAGCAGCGAAACCGGGACAGAGAACATTCAGTACTTC
>TRBV7-9|TRBJ1-2|.|.
CASSPDRSYGYTF
TGTGCCAGCAGCCCGGACCGGAGCTATGGCTACACCTTC
>TRBV7-8|TRBJ1-5|.|.
CASSSEVGRKPQHF
TGTGCCAGCAGCTCCGAGGTGGGTAGAAAGCCCCAGCATTTT
>TRBV27|TRBJ2-2|.|.
CASSSTPGQPATNTGELFF
TGTGCCAGCAGTTCCACCCCGGGGCAGCCAGCTACGAACACCGGGGAGCTGTTTTTT
>TRBV5-4|TRBJ2-7|.|.
CASSSPRGFGEQYF
TGTGCCAGCAGCTCCCCCAGGGGTTTTGGGGAGCAGTACTTC
>TRBV7-2|TRBJ2-7|.|few
CASSRGLYSYEQYF
TGTGCCAGCAGCCGAGGACTGTACTCCTACGAGCAGTACTTC
>TRBV4-1|TRBJ1-1|.|.
CASSHASGRPLAFF
TGCGCCAGCAGCCATGCCTCGGGACGTCCCTTGGCTTTCTTT
>TRBV7-2|TRBJ2-3|.|.
CASSLAGGRDTQYF
TGTGCCAGCAGCTTAGCGGGAGGTCGGGATACGCAGTATTTT
>TRBV5-1|TRBJ1-1|TRBD1|once
CASSLDRGGNTEAFF
TGCGCCAGCAGCTTGGACAGGGGCGGGAACACTGAAGCTTTCTTT
>TRBV7-6|TRBJ2-7|TRBD1|few
CASSPGGEQYF
TGTGCCAGCAGCCCAGGGGGCGAGCAGTACTTC
>TRBV5-1|TRBJ2-1|TRBD2|.
CASSPGTSGEQFF
TGCGCCAGCAGCCCCGGGACTAGCGGGGAGCAGTTCTTC
>TRBV29-1|TRBJ1-3|.|.
CSVEVGVGGNTIYF
TGCAGCGTTGAAGTGGGGGTCGGAGGGAACACCATATATTTT
>TRBV7-9|TRBJ2-2|TRBD2|.
CASSEGAGGLTGELFF
TGTGCCAGCAGCGAAGGAGCGGGAGGTCTCACCGGGGAGCTGTTTTTT
>TRBV7-6|TRBJ1-2|TRBD1|once
CASSSYDRGLYGYTF
TGTGCCAGCAGCTCGTACGACAGGGGCCTATATGGCTACACCTTC
>TRBV4-1|TRBJ2-5|.|.
CASSQDGFGVETQYF
TGCGCCAGCAGCCAAGATGGATTCGGGGTTGAGACCCAGTACTTC
>TRBV27|TRBJ2-1|TRBD1|.
CASSLAGTGGPNNEQFF
TGTGCCAGCAGTTTAGCCGGGACAGGGGGCCCTAACAATGAGCAGTTCTTC
>TRBV11-2|TRBJ1-6|TRBD1|.
CASSTRDRSGPGNSPLHF
TGTGCCAGCAGCACCCGGGACAGGTCTGGTCCGGGAAATTCACCCCTCCACTTT
>TRBV9|TRBJ1-1|.|.
CASEEEAGGEAFF
TGTGCCAGCGAGGAAGAGGCAGGAGGGGAAGCTTTCTTT
>TRBV11-2|TRBJ2-5|.|.
CASSRVETQYF
TGTGCCAGCAGCCGGGTTGAGACCCAGTACTTC
>TRBV27|TRBJ1-1|TRBD1|few
CASKGATEAFF
TGTGCCAGCAAGGGGGCCACTGAAGCTTTCTTT
>TRBV23-1|TRBJ2-7|TRBD1|.
CASTDPGQLTYEQYF
TGCGCCAGCACCGATCCGGGACAGCTAACCTACGAGCAGTACTTC
>TRBV27|TRBJ2-6|.|.
CASSSGVSGANVLTF
TGTGCCAGCAGTTCCGGTGTCTCTGGGGCCAACGTCCTGACTTTC
>TRBV28|TRBJ2-7|.|.
CASSMSSYEQYF
TGTGCCAGCAGCATGTCTTCGTACGAGCAGTACTTC
>TRBV6-5|TRBJ1-2|.|.
CASRHEQGFDGYTF
TGTGCCAGCAGGCATGAACAGGGCTTTGATGGCTACACCTTC
>TRBV4-1|TRBJ2-7|.|.
CASSQSIPYYEQYF
TGCGCCAGCAGCCAGTCAATCCCCTACTACGAGCAGTACTTC
>TRBV5-1|TRBJ2-1|.|.
CASSLARSSYNEQFF
TGCGCCAGCAGCTTGGCTCGGAGCTCCTACAATGAGCAGTTCTTC
>TRBV19|TRBJ2-3|TRBD1|.
CASSLRTGVTDTQYF
TGTGCCAGTAGTTTAAGGACAGGGGTAACAGATACGCAGTATTTT
>TRBV27|TRBJ1-2|.|.
CASSSYRDIYGYTF
TGTGCCAGCAGTTCCTATAGGGACATCTATGGCTACACCTTC
>TRBV21-1|TRBJ2-2|.|.
CASSTRGHVNTGELFF
TGTGCCAGCAGCACTAGAGGACACGTCAACACCGGGGAGCTGTTTTTT
>TRBV7-8|TRBJ2-3|.|.
CASSLIRASTDTQYF
TGTGCCAGCAGCTTAATTCGGGCTAGCACAGATACGCAGTATTTT
>TRBV6-4|TRBJ2-7|.|.
CASSTNWGREQYF
TGTGCCAGCAGTACCAACTGGGGGAGGGAGCAGTACTTC
>TRBV6-6|TRBJ1-2|TRBD1|.
CASSADRTGGYTF
TGTGCCAGCAGTGCGGACAGGACGGGTGGCTACACCTTC
>TRBV6-5|TRBJ1-1|.|.
CASSYLAGEAFF
TGTGCCAGCAGTTATCTGGCAGGTGAAGCTTTCTTT
>TRBV7-6|TRBJ2-3|TRBD2|.
CASSPMTSGSTDTQYF
TGTGCCAGCAGCCCGATGACTAGCGGGAGCACAGATACGCAGTATTTT
>TRBV18|TRBJ2-1|.|.
CASSLDEQFF
TGTGCCAGCTCACTGGATGAGCAGTTCTTC
>TRBV9|TRBJ2-3|TRBD2|.
CASSASGGPGTQYF
TGTGCCAGCAGCGCAAGCGGGGGTCCCGGTACGCAGTATTTT
>TRBV25-1|TRBJ1-5|.|few
CASSDEGSIQPQHF
TGTGCCAGCAGTGATGAGGGCAGTATTCAGCCCCAGCATTTT
>TRBV9|TRBJ2-3|.|.
CASSTLTTDTQYF
TGTGCCAGCAGCACCCTAACCACAGATACGCAGTATTTT
>TRBV21-1|TRBJ2-5|.|.
CASSKGGKLAGETQYF
TGTGCCAGCAGCAAAGGTGGAAAACTAGCGGGAGAGACCCAGTACTTC
>TRBV11-3|TRBJ2-1|TRBD1|.
CASSSGQGFYNEQFF
TGTGCCAGCAGCTCGGGACAGGGGTTTTACAATGAGCAGTTCTTC
>TRBV5-1|TRBJ2-7|.|.
CASSFGGHRLGEQYF
TGCGCCAGCAGCTTCGGGGGACACCGGCTGGGGGAGCAGTACTTC
>TRBV14|TRBJ1-1|.|once
CASSHENTEAFF
TGTGCCAGCAGCCACGAGAACACTGAAGCTTTCTTT